Shown below are 27 T cell receptor beta chains from a single sample sequenced in a study of blood T cell repertoires in COVID-19 (dated by TCRdb to between 2020 and 2021). Libraries were built with the immunoSEQ multiplex PCR assay. The source is immuneACCESS, and TCRdb retained only in-frame sequences with V and J called. Part of the clones is not carried over; for the studies checked, unresolved V genes explain less than half of this, and the remainder is unexplained. A total of a few hundred thousand clones appear in this sample, roughly 86% of them only once. The ten largest clones capture 0.8% of the sample. The sample taken for sequencing was peripheral blood. The receptors shown here come from a woman aged 25-40 years with acute or convalescent COVID-19.

This sequence joins TRBV5-1 and TRBJ2-1; TRBD2 aligns across 9 bases. The CDR3 runs 17 residues. Per germline, CDR1 SGHRS and CDR2 YFSETQ. The V gene end was trimmed by 0 bases and the J gene end by 4 bases; junction bases not matched to a gene: 8. The CDR3 here is CASSLVRGGRAYNEQFF. In DNA form, the CDR3 reads TGCGCCAGCAGCTTGGTTCGCGGCGGGAGGGCTTACAATGAGCAGTTCTTC.

The chain recombines TRBV4-3 with TRBJ2-1, with D perhaps TRBD1 (6 bases). Trimming took off 0 bases at V and 2 bases at J, with 8 bases between the two ends. The CDR3 runs to 15 residues. CDR1 LGHNA and CDR2 YSLEER come from the germline V gene. The DNA for the CDR3 is TGCGCCAGCAGCCAAGACAGGGGAGCCTACAATGAGCAGTTCTTC. Protein: CASSQDRGAYNEQFF.

For the CDR3, the DNA is TGTGCCAGCAGCTTATCAGGGGGCTACGGCAAAAACATTCAGTACTTC. The encoded protein is CASSLSGGYGKNIQYF. The chain is built from TRBV7-9 and TRBJ2-4, with 8 bases matching TRBD1. The CDR3 runs 16 residues. Germline V gene sequence: CDR1 SEHNR, CDR2 FQNEAQ (reference sequence). V lost 2 bases and J lost 3; bases outside the gene matches: 6. Full variable domain (rest looked up from reference TRBV7-9 and TRBJ2-4): DTGVSQNPRHKITKRGQNVTFRCDPISEHNRLYWYRQTLGQGPEFLTYFQNEAQLEKSRLLSDRFSAERPKGSFSTLEIQRTEQGDSAMYLCASSLSGGYGKNIQYFGAGTRLSVL.

The genes are TRBV12-3 or TRBV12-4 and TRBJ2-2; D is possibly TRBD1 (6 bases). The CDR3 covers 13 residues. Trimming cost V 8 bases and J 3 bases, with 10 bases left between them. The DNA for the CDR3 is TGTGCCAGCCTAAGGGGGTACACCGGGGAGCTGTTTTTT. This encodes CASLRGYTGELFF.

This clone was recorded a few times. Other DNA sequences within the sample encode an identical CDR3. J is TRBJ1-1 and V is TRBV19; D might be TRBD1 (6 bases). The CDR3 is 12 amino acids. The V end was cut by 1 base, the J end by 7 bases, with 7 bases between. In germline, CDR1 is LNHDA, CDR2 SQIVND (reference sequence). The CDR3 here is CASSIGTVEAFF. CDR3 DNA sequence: TGTGCCAGTAGTATAGGGACAGTTGAAGCTTTCTTT.

This clone was found once. This chain connects TRBV5-1 to TRBJ1-5; 8 bases are a match to TRBD1. The V segment lost 4 bases and the J segment 1 base; nucleotides outside the gene matches: 13. The CDR3 length is 18 residues. Germline V gene data show CDR1 as SGHRS and CDR2 as YFSETQ. The CDR3: CASSPGTGPINSNQPQHF. In DNA form, the CDR3 reads TGCGCCAGCAGCCCGGGGACAGGCCCAATAAACAGCAATCAGCCCCAGCATTTT.

The chain is built from TRBV5-1 and TRBJ2-3; no definite D call. Germline V lookup: CDR1 SGHRS, CDR2 YFSETQ. Trimming pared 2 bases from V and 2 bases from J, leaving 9 bases between. The CDR3 runs to 14 residues. DNA of the CDR3: TGCGCCAGCAGCTTCCGGAGCAACACAGATACGCAGTATTTT. Encoded protein: CASSFRSNTDTQYF.

This sequence joins TRBV5-1 and TRBJ2-1; 12 bases map to TRBD2. Germline values: CDR1 SGHRS, CDR2 YFSETQ. Trimming removed 0 bases from V and 7 bases from J; junction bases left unmatched: 2. This CDR3 contains 15 residues. CDR3 sequence (DNA): TGCGCCAGCAGCTTGGGACTAGCGGGAGCGAATGAGCAGTTCTTC. This encodes CASSLGLAGANEQFF.

V is TRBV6-5 and J is TRBJ1-5, with TRBD1 matching over 7 bases. Germline assignment: CDR1 MNHEY and CDR2 SVGAGI. With V trimmed by 6 bases and J by 1 base, 6 bases remained unmatched. The CDR3 is made up of 15 amino acids. CDR3 region: CASRSDRESNQPQHF. Written as DNA, the CDR3 is TGTGCCAGCAGATCCGACAGGGAGAGCAATCAGCCCCAGCATTTT.

This chain connects TRBV15 to TRBJ2-4; D uncertain. Germline-derived CDR1 and CDR2 are LNHNV and YYDKDF (reference sequence). CDR3 length equals 12 residues. Between the trimmed V and J ends, which lost 4 bases and 3 bases, there was a span of 4 bases. The CDR3 sequence is CATSTGKNIQYF. CDR3 DNA: TGTGCCACCAGCACAGGCAAAAACATTCAGTACTTC.

V gene TRBV4-2 combines with J gene TRBJ2-1; 7 bases fit TRBD2. V was clipped by 6 bases and J by 0 bases; unmatched bases: 5. CDR3 size: 15 residues. Looked up from germline, CDR1 is LGHNA and CDR2 is YNFKEQ. The CDR3 sequence is CASRVTSDSYNEQFF. CDR3 sequence (DNA): TGTGCCAGCAGGGTAACTAGCGACTCCTACAATGAGCAGTTCTTC.

The chain links TRBV5-6 to TRBJ2-7; D may be TRBD2 (5 bases). The CDR3 has 16 amino acids. In germline, CDR1 is SGHDT, CDR2 YYEEEE. Trimming stripped 0 bases from V and 0 bases from J, with 13 bases between. This chain's CDR3 is CASSLDPAASSYEQYF. The CDR3 nucleotides read TGTGCCAGCAGCTTGGACCCAGCGGCTAGCTCCTACGAGCAGTACTTC.

The CDR3, as DNA: TGTGCCAGCAGCCCGCGGGCGGGGGGGACAGATACGCAGTATTTT. Translation gives CASSPRAGGTDTQYF. The V gene is TRBV4-2, the J gene TRBJ2-3; 9 bases line up with TRBD2. Germline loops: CDR1 LGHNA, CDR2 YNFKEQ. The CDR3 length is 15 residues. Trimming cost V 4 bases and J 3 bases; bases outside gene matches: 5.

The rearrangement joins TRBV4-3 to TRBJ2-7, with D perhaps matching TRBD1 (5 bases). CDR3 size: 15 residues. Germline CDR1 reads LGHNA; CDR2 reads YSLEER. Between the trimmed V and J ends, which lost 4 bases and 7 bases, there was a span of 20 bases. The CDR3 DNA sequence: TGCGCCAGCAGCCCCAGGGTTGGCCCCAAGTGGGAGCAGTACTTC. It yields the protein CASSPRVGPKWEQYF.

V is TRBV6-5 and J is TRBJ2-6; the D gene is possibly TRBD1 (5 bases). From germline, CDR1 is MNHEY and CDR2 SVGAGI. The CDR3 runs 15 residues. Trimming took off 5 bases at V and 3 bases at J, with 11 bases between the two ends. The chain's CDR3 is CASSRQFNGANVLTF. The CDR3 nucleotides read TGTGCCAGCAGTCGACAGTTTAATGGGGCCAACGTCCTGACTTTC.

The rearrangement joins TRBV9 to TRBJ2-7; 8 bases align to TRBD2. After removal of 0 bases from V and 3 bases from J, the junction contained 8 bases not matched to a gene. CDR3 size: 16 residues. Germline V gene lookup returns CDR1 SGDLS and CDR2 YYNGEE. CDR3 coding DNA: TGTGCCAGCAGCGTAGATCCGGGAGGGCCGGTCTACGAGCAGTACTTC. Encoded protein: CASSVDPGGPVYEQYF.

This clone was recorded only once. Here the CDR3 reads CASSMAGGTYEQYF. DNA of the CDR3: TGTGCCAGTAGTATGGCAGGGGGGACCTACGAGCAGTACTTC. The V gene is TRBV19, the J gene TRBJ2-7, with D perhaps TRBD1 (7 bases). The CDR3 runs to 14 residues. The germline V and J ends were trimmed by 3 bases and 2 bases, with 11 bases remaining between them. From germline, CDR1 is LNHDA and CDR2 SQIVND (reference sequence).

A note on this clone: This likely comes from a read error, as the CDR3 has no conserved phenylalanine or tryptophan at its end. The limits of the CDR3 on the DNA are not certain, so only TCRdb's listed CDR3 is given. The CDR3: CASSQDWLEVL. This chain links TRBV7-9 with TRBJ1-2. In germline, CDR1 is SEHNR, CDR2 FQNEAQ (reference sequence). The CDR3 comprises 11 residues, both ends counted.

This clone was counted a single time. V is TRBV12-5 and J is TRBJ1-6, with TRBD1 matching over 11 bases. CDR1 LGHNT and CDR2 FRNRAP come from the germline V gene. J was trimmed by 8 bases and V by 6 bases; bases with no gene match: 6. This CDR3 spans 15 amino acids. The CDR3 bases are TGTGCTAGTGGGCCACCGGGACAGGGGGATTCACCCCTCCACTTT. This codes for CASGPPGQGDSPLHF.

V gene TRBV7-9 combines with J gene TRBJ1-4; 7 bases match TRBD1. V dropped 3 bases and J dropped 2; count of bases not matched to a gene: 6. Germline V gene data show CDR1 as SEHNR and CDR2 as FQNEAQ (reference sequence). This CDR3 spans 16 amino acids. Written as DNA, the CDR3 is TGTGCCAGCAGCTTTCGACAGGGTGGCACTAATGAAAAACTGTTTTTT. Translated, it gives CASSFRQGGTNEKLFF.

This clone was seen once. The chain links TRBV7-2 to TRBJ1-5; the D is unclear. The V end lost 5 bases, the J end lost 6 bases, and 14 bases lay between the germline ends. CDR3 length: 14 amino acids. The germline V gene encodes CDR1 SGHTA and CDR2 FQGNSA. For the CDR3, the DNA is TGTGCCAGCAGCCCCCTTTCAGGTGGTCAGCCCCAGCATTTT. It codes for CASSPLSGGQPQHF. The whole variable domain, filled in from reference TRBV7-2 and TRBJ1-5, reads GAGVSQSPSNKVTEKGKDVELRCDPISGHTALYWYRQSLGQGLEFLIYFQGNSAPDKSGLPSDRFSAERTGGSVSTLTIQRTQQEDSAVYLCASSPLSGGQPQHFGDGTRLSIL.

V gene TRBV27 combines with J gene TRBJ2-3; 9 bases agree with TRBD2. Germline CDR1 MNHEY, CDR2 SMNVEV (reference sequence). This CDR3 region has 17 residues. V was clipped by 0 bases and J by 5 bases; unmatched bases: 9. In DNA, the CDR3 is TGTGCCAGCAGTTTATCTTGGACTAGCGCGCCCCGAGATACGCAGTATTTT. Translated: CASSLSWTSAPRDTQYF.

This rearrangement joins TRBV11-3 to TRBJ2-5; 11 nucleotides agree with TRBD1. V trimming: 2 bases; J trimming: 4 bases; junction bases outside the gene matches: 9. Germline CDR1 and CDR2: SGHNT and YENEEA. The CDR3 is 17 amino acids. CDR3 DNA: TGTGCCAGCAGCTTATCCCCGGGACAGGGGGTTGGAGAGACCCAGTACTTC. The encoded protein is CASSLSPGQGVGETQYF.

The chain uses TRBV5-1 and TRBJ1-1; D not certain. The V and J ends lost 1 base and 7 bases respectively, with 11 bases between them. The CDR3 has 13 amino acids. CDR1 SGHRS and CDR2 YFSETQ come from the germline V gene. This CDR3 reads CASSLMGTVEAFF. The CDR3 DNA is TGCGCCAGCAGCTTGATGGGCACGGTTGAAGCTTTCTTT.

This chain's CDR3 is CASSLLPRPGSNYGYTF. CDR3 bases: TGTGCCAGCAGCTTATTGCCGCGACCGGGGTCTAACTATGGCTACACCTTC. The chain links TRBV7-2 to TRBJ1-2; D gene unclear. Trimming shortened V by 2 bases and J by 0 bases, and 16 bases separated the two germline ends. Germline V CDR1 and CDR2: SGHTA, FQGNSA. The CDR3 loop spans 17 amino acids.

The chain couples TRBV20-1 to TRBJ2-1; perhaps TRBD1 as D (5 bases). Germline lookup yields CDR1 DFQATT and CDR2 SNEGSKA (reference sequence). V was trimmed by 3 bases and J by 7 bases, leaving 10 bases between them. This CDR3 comprises 12 residues. DNA for the CDR3: TGCAGTGCTAGTGTAGGGGCGAATGAGCAGTTCTTC. Amino acid sequence: CSASVGANEQFF.

The chain joins TRBV7-2 to TRBJ1-1, with D possibly TRBD1 on 5 matching bases. The CDR3 contains 16 residues. With 1 base removed from V and 3 bases from J, the gap between germline ends came to 15 bases. Germline CDR1 SGHTA, CDR2 FQGNSA. The CDR3 sequence is CASSLDGLSGDTEAFF. The CDR3 DNA reads as TGTGCCAGCAGCTTAGACGGGCTATCGGGGGACACTGAAGCTTTCTTT.